Listed below are T cell receptor beta chains from one sample, sequenced in a study of CD8+CD57+ T cells in acquired aplastic anemia. TCRdb passed the reads through MiXCR, listing each CDR3 protein once. This sample has more than 150,000 distinct CDR3 sequences, with about 64% found just once. Sequenced material: sorted CD4+, CD8+, or CD8+CD57+ T cells (not recorded which) from PBMCs. These receptor sequences come from a human donor with severe aplastic anemia or a healthy control (not recorded which). CDR3s include the opening cysteine and the closing phenylalanine or tryptophan. Each record gives: clone size, V gene, D gene, J gene, CDR3 DNA, CDR3 protein. The D gene is left open where the match is weak. Where a row states a size, it is once, few, many or the class of an expanded clone; other rows omit it.

>NA|TRBV6-5|TRBD2|TRBJ2-7
TGTGCCAGCAGTTACCGAGCGGGAGGGCTCGAGCAGTACTTC
CASSYRAGGLEQYF
>NA|TRBV19|NA|TRBJ2-3
TGTGCCAGTACCGGCAGGGCCAGCACAGATACGCAGTATTTT
CASTGRASTDTQYF
>NA|TRBV2|TRBD1|TRBJ1-6
TGTGCCAGCAGGGGACAGAGCTCCTATAATTCACCCCTCCACTTT
CASRGQSSYNSPLHF
>NA|TRBV10-3|TRBD1|TRBJ2-7
TGTGCCATCAGACAGGGGGCAGTCGGCTACGAGCAGTACTTC
CAIRQGAVGYEQYF
>many|TRBV7-6|NA|TRBJ2-2
TGTGCCAGCAGCTTAATAGTGAACACCGGGGAGCTGTTTTTT
CASSLIVNTGELFF
>many|TRBV19|TRBD1|TRBJ1-5
TGTGCCAGCATGACAGGGAATCAGCCCCAGCATTTT
CASMTGNQPQHF
>NA|TRBV20-1|NA|TRBJ1-4
TGCAGCGTTGAAGTTCGGGGGGCAGATAATGAAAAACTGTTTTTT
CSVEVRGADNEKLFF
>once|TRBV6-5|NA|TRBJ2-1
TGTGCCAGCAGTGGGGTTTGGGGTAATGAGCAGTTCTTC
CASSGVWGNEQFF
>many|TRBV12-3/TRBV12-4|TRBD1|TRBJ1-3
TGTGCCAGCAGTATGGGACAGTTTGGAAACACCATATATTTT
CASSMGQFGNTIYF
>NA|TRBV20-1|NA|TRBJ1-6
TGCAGTGCTAGAACGTTGGGTTCACCCCTCCACTTT
CSARTLGSPLHF
>NA|TRBV7-9|NA|TRBJ1-2
TGTGCCAGCAGCTCCGGACCCTCGTTGGGCTACACCTTC
CASSSGPSLGYTF
>NA|TRBV19|NA|TRBJ1-6
TGTGCCAGTAGAGAGCCCTATAATTCACCCCTCCACTTT
CASREPYNSPLHF
>NA|TRBV7-2|TRBD1|TRBJ1-1
TGTGCCAGCAGATCCGGGACAGGGGCTATGAACACTGAAGCTTTCTTT
CASRSGTGAMNTEAFF
>NA|TRBV9|TRBD1|TRBJ1-1
TGTGCCAGTAGCCTTGGGACAGGGGGAAGGGGCACTGAAGCTTTCTTT
CASSLGTGGRGTEAFF
>NA|TRBV7-2|NA|TRBJ2-7
TGTGCCAGCAGACAGGCGGGACAGACGAACTACGAGCAGTACTTC
CASRQAGQTNYEQYF
>NA|TRBV20-1|NA|TRBJ2-7
TGCAGTGCTAGAGATAGGGACCATGCCTACGAGCAGTACTTC
CSARDRDHAYEQYF
>NA|TRBV15|NA|TRBJ2-7
TGTGCCACCAGCAGAGATTTCGGCTCTAACTACGAGCAGTACTTC
CATSRDFGSNYEQYF
>NA|TRBV11-2|NA|TRBJ2-1
TGTGCCAGCAGCTCGAGGCCGACTACTCAAGAGGAGCAGTTCTTC
CASSSRPTTQEEQFF
>NA|TRBV20-1|TRBD2|TRBJ2-3
TGCAGTGCTAGAGACGCCGGGACTAGCGGGAGTACAGATACGCAGTATTTT
CSARDAGTSGSTDTQYF
>few|TRBV5-1|TRBD2|TRBJ2-7
TGCGCCAGCAGCTTGCCTCGGACTAGCGGGGGGGCATACTCCTACGAGCAGTACTTC
CASSLPRTSGGAYSYEQYF
>many|TRBV2|TRBD2|TRBJ2-7
TGTGCCAGCAGTGACGGACTAGCGGGGGGCACCTACGAGCAGTACTTC
CASSDGLAGGTYEQYF
>NA|TRBV20-1|NA|TRBJ2-3
TGCAGTGCTAGAGGGCCAGCGGATACGCAGTATTTT
CSARGPADTQYF
>NA|TRBV20-1|NA|TRBJ1-1
TGCAGTGCTAGGCCAGGGCCTGCGAACACTGAAGCTTTCTTT
CSARPGPANTEAFF
>NA|TRBV7-2|NA|TRBJ2-7
TGTGCCAGCAGTCGAAATTACGAGCAGTACTTC
CASSRNYEQYF